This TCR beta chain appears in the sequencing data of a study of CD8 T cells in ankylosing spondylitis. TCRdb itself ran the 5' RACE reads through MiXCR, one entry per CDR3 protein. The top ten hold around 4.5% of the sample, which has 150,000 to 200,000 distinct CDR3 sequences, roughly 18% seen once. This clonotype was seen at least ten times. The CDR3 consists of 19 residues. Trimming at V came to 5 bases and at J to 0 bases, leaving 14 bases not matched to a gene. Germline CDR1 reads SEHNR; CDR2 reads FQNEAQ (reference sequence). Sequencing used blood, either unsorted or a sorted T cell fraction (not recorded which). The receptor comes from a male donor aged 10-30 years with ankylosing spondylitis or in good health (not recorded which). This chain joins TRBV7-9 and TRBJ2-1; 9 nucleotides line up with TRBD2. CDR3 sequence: CASSLTRLAAPSSYNEQFF. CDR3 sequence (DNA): TGTGCCAGCAGCCTCACCAGACTAGCGGCCCCTAGCTCCTACAATGAGCAGTTCTTC.